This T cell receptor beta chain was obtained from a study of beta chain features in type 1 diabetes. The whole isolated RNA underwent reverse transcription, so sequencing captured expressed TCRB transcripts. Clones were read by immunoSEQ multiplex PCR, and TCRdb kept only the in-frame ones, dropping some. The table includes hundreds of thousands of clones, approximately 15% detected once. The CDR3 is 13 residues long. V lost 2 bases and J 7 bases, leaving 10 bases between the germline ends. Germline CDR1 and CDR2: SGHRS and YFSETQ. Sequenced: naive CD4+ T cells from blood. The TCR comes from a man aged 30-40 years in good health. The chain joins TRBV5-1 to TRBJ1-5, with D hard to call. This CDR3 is CASSFAEGQPQHF. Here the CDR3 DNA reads TGCGCCAGCAGCTTCGCTGAGGGCCAGCCCCAGCATTTT.